A selection of T cell receptor beta chains follows, all from one sample in a study of cytomegalovirus exposure and HLA in healthy donors. Only in-frame clones appear in the TCRdb table, and some are missing; sequencing was by immunoSEQ multiplex PCR. The sample lists about 250,000 clones, 80% occurring once. The sample comprised PBMCs. The receptor set was obtained from a girl aged 2-9 years in good health and CMV-seronegative. Both conserved end residues are part of each CDR3. The D gene is left open where the match is weak. Rows give clone size only sometimes, using once, few, many, or a class for an expanded clone.

cdr3_length	clone_size	d_call	v_call	j_call	cdr3_nt	cdr3_aa
16	NA	TRBD2	TRBV28	TRBJ2-2	TGTGCCAGTAATAGCGGGAGGGGAATTGAAACCGGGGAGCTGTTTTTT	CASNSGRGIETGELFF
15	NA	TRBD2	TRBV2	TRBJ2-7	TGTGCCAGCATTCAGCAGGGACTAGGCTCCTACGAGCAGTACTTC	CASIQQGLGSYEQYF
15	NA	TRBD1	TRBV7-6	TRBJ2-7	TGTGCCAGCAGCCAGGGACAGGCATCCTCCTACGAGCAGTACTTC	CASSQGQASSYEQYF
9	NA	TRBD1	TRBV7-9	TRBJ1-1	TGTGCCAGCAGCCCGGACAGGCAGTTT	CASSPDRQF
14	few	TRBD2	TRBV7-9	TRBJ2-1	TGTGCCAGCAGCTTAGAAGGGACTAAAAGCGAGCAGTTCTTC	CASSLEGTKSEQFF
16	NA	TRBD1	TRBV9	TRBJ1-1	TGTGCCAGCAGCGTAGGGGACAGGGGTTTGAACACTGAAGCTTTCTTT	CASSVGDRGLNTEAFF
17	few	NA	TRBV9	TRBJ1-1	TGTGCCAGCAGCGTCCGAGGTGAGGGCTTCTCGAACACTGAAGCTTTCTTT	CASSVRGEGFSNTEAFF
13	NA	NA	TRBV5-4	TRBJ1-1	TGTGCCAGCAGGCAGGAAAGAAACACTGAAGCTTTCTTT	CASRQERNTEAFF
15	NA	NA	TRBV9	TRBJ2-7	TGTGCCAGCAGCACCATGGGACGAGGAGGGTACGAGCAGTACTTC	CASSTMGRGGYEQYF
16	NA	TRBD2	TRBV11-2	TRBJ2-1	TGTGCCAGCAGCTTAACTAGCGGGAGTGTCAACAATGAGCAGTTCTTC	CASSLTSGSVNNEQFF
14	NA	NA	TRBV10-3	TRBJ1-1	TGTGCCGTCCGGGACACCTCCAAAAACACTGAAGCTTTCTTT	CAVRDTSKNTEAFF
15	NA	NA	TRBV28	TRBJ2-7	TGTGCCAGCAGTTTCGCATCCTGGGGCACCTACGAGCAGTACTTC	CASSFASWGTYEQYF
13	NA	NA	TRBV2	TRBJ2-5	TGTGCCAGCTGCCGGGGAAAAAGAGAGACCCAGTACTTC	CASCRGKRETQYF
15	NA	NA	TRBV2	TRBJ2-3	TGTGCCAGCAGTGGGGTACAGACACGGGGAGATACGCAGTATTTT	CASSGVQTRGDTQYF
17	NA	TRBD1	TRBV28	TRBJ1-5	TGTGCCAGCAGCTTCCCGATGGGGGCAGGGGGCCATCAGCCCCAGCATTTT	CASSFPMGAGGHQPQHF
13	NA	NA	TRBV30	TRBJ1-5	TGTGCCTGGAGTGTACGAGGATCTCAGCCCCAGCATTTT	CAWSVRGSQPQHF
17	NA	TRBD2	TRBV9	TRBJ2-3	TGTGCCAGCAGCGAGGGGATAGCGGGTGCGTGGGGAGATACGCAGTATTTT	CASSEGIAGAWGDTQYF
14	NA	NA	TRBV6-1	TRBJ2-1	TGTGCCAGCAGTGAAATCAGGGTTGACAATGAGCAGTTCTTC	CASSEIRVDNEQFF
17	few	TRBD1	TRBV28	TRBJ1-2	TGTGCCAGCAGTTCGCCTAGTAAGACAGGGTCGGTCTATGGCTACACCTTC	CASSSPSKTGSVYGYTF
14	NA	TRBD2	TRBV9	TRBJ2-1	TGTGCCAGCAGCCCGGGACTAGGGGTGCTTGAGCAGTTCTTC	CASSPGLGVLEQFF
17	NA	TRBD1	TRBV10-3	TRBJ1-2	TGTGCCATCCCTGTAGATCCCACAGGGGGCGCTAACTATGGCTACACCTTC	CAIPVDPTGGANYGYTF
11	once	NA	TRBV2	TRBJ2-7	TGTGCCAGCGACTCGACCTACGAGCAGTACTTC	CASDSTYEQYF
12	NA	NA	TRBV29-1	TRBJ2-2	TGCAGTACAGGGTATAACACCGGGGAGCTGTTTTTT	CSTGYNTGELFF
18	NA	TRBD1	TRBV13	TRBJ2-5	TGTGCCAGCAGCTTAGTCAGACGGACAGGGGAAATGGGAGAGACCCAGTACTTC	CASSLVRRTGEMGETQYF
17	NA	TRBD1	TRBV4-2	TRBJ2-4	TGTGCCAGCAGCCAACACGGGACCGGGACAGGGGTGGGCATTCAGTACTTC	CASSQHGTGTGVGIQYF
14	NA	NA	TRBV5-4	TRBJ2-1	TGTGCCAGCAGCTTACAGGGTTCTATCCATGAGCAGTTCTTC	CASSLQGSIHEQFF
14	NA	TRBD1	TRBV19	TRBJ2-2	TGTGCCAGTAGTAGGGGACAGCTCACCGGGGAGCTGTTTTTT	CASSRGQLTGELFF
16	NA	NA	TRBV9	TRBJ1-4	TGTGCCAGCAGCCCCTCGACAGAACCAAGTAATGAAAAACTGTTTTTT	CASSPSTEPSNEKLFF
14	NA	NA	TRBV19	TRBJ2-7	TGTGCCAGTAGTATAGCACAGGCTGCGTACGAGCAGTACTTC	CASSIAQAAYEQYF
15	once	TRBD1	TRBV27	TRBJ1-3	TGTGCCAGCAGCTCACAGGGGGCAGGTAGAAACACCATATATTTT	CASSSQGAGRNTIYF
15	once	TRBD2	TRBV30	TRBJ2-7	TGTGCCTGGAGTAAGGGACTAGCTAACTCCTACGAGCAGTACTTC	CAWSKGLANSYEQYF
15	NA	NA	TRBV7-9	TRBJ2-4	TGTGCCAGCAGCTTCCAGGTGATGGCCAAAAACATTCAGTACTTC	CASSFQVMAKNIQYF
19	once	TRBD2	TRBV7-6	TRBJ2-2	TGTGCCAGCAGCTCCAAATGGGGTAGCGGGAGGGGTGACACCGGGGAGCTGTTTTTT	CASSSKWGSGRGDTGELFF
14	NA	TRBD2	TRBV6-5	TRBJ2-1	TGTGCCAGCAGTTCGGGACTAGCGGGGTATGAGCAGTTCTTC	CASSSGLAGYEQFF
15	NA	NA	TRBV7-3	TRBJ2-1	TGTGCCAGCAGTCCAGGGGGGTCCCGATACAATGAGCAGTTCTTC	CASSPGGSRYNEQFF
14	few	NA	TRBV4-1	TRBJ1-1	TGCGCCAGCAGCCAATTAACCGGGGAGGTAGGAGCTTTCTTT	CASSQLTGEVGAFF
13	once	NA	TRBV7-6	TRBJ1-6	TGTGCCAGCAGCTTAGAAAGCGGATCACCCCTCCACTTT	CASSLESGSPLHF
17	NA	TRBD2	TRBV27	TRBJ2-3	TGTGCCAGCAGTTTACTCGGGGTAGCGGGAGATATGAATACGCAGTATTTT	CASSLLGVAGDMNTQYF
12	NA	NA	TRBV18	TRBJ1-1	TGTGCCAGCAAAGGGGGGGAGGCTGAAGCTTTCTTT	CASKGGEAEAFF
19	NA	NA	TRBV19	TRBJ1-5	TGTGCCAGTAGTATTCCGCCCTTCTGGGGCCCATATAGCAATCAGCCCCAGCATTTT	CASSIPPFWGPYSNQPQHF
11	NA	TRBD2	TRBV5-4	TRBJ2-1	TGTGCCAGCAGCGGACCGGGACTAGAGTTCTTC	CASSGPGLEFF
14	NA	NA	TRBV9	TRBJ1-2	TGTGCCAGCAGCGTAGGCCAGGGAAGTTATGGCTACACCTTC	CASSVGQGSYGYTF
15	once	NA	TRBV6-5	TRBJ1-6	TGTGCCAGCAGTTACTCGAACAGGGTAGAATCACCCCTCCACTTT	CASSYSNRVESPLHF
19	NA	TRBD1	TRBV7-9	TRBJ1-1	TGTTCCAGCAGCCAAAGCGCTGACAGGGCCAAATTTAGGACCACTGAAGCTTTCTTT	CSSSQSADRAKFRTTEAFF
15	NA	NA	TRBV5-1	TRBJ1-4	TGCGCCAGCAGCTTGGGGGGCGCGTCTCAGGAAAAACTGTTTTTT	CASSLGGASQEKLFF
19	NA	NA	TRBV5-1	TRBJ2-1	TGCGCCAGCAGCTTGCCGAAATTAACACCGGGACTCTCCTACAATGAGCAGTTCTTC	CASSLPKLTPGLSYNEQFF
16	NA	TRBD1	TRBV4-2	TRBJ1-2	TGTGCCAGCAGCCAATTAGACGGACAGGGGTACGATGGCTACACCTTC	CASSQLDGQGYDGYTF
14	NA	TRBD1	TRBV6-1	TRBJ1-5	TGTGCCAGCACTACCGGACAGGGAGATCAGCCCCAGCATTTT	CASTTGQGDQPQHF
16	NA	NA	TRBV27	TRBJ1-6	TGTGCCAGCAGTCCGGGAAACGACAGGACAAATTCACCCCTCCACTTT	CASSPGNDRTNSPLHF
16	NA	TRBD2	TRBV7-2	TRBJ2-5	TGTGCCAGCAGCTTTACGGGGGGGCTCCTAATAGAGACCCAGTACTTC	CASSFTGGLLIETQYF
11	once	NA	TRBV7-8	TRBJ1-1	TGTGCCAGCAGTCGGGGGTGGGAAGCTTTCTTT	CASSRGWEAFF
16	NA	TRBD2	TRBV4-2	TRBJ2-7	TGTGCCAGCAGCCAAGAAGGACTAGCGGGCTACTACGAGCAGTACTTC	CASSQEGLAGYYEQYF
17	NA	TRBD2	TRBV4-2	TRBJ2-3	TGTGCCAGCAGCCAAGAAATAGCGGGGGGAGCCACAGATACGCAGTATTTT	CASSQEIAGGATDTQYF
16	NA	NA	TRBV27	TRBJ2-7	TGTGCCAGCAGTTTTAGTCAGGCAGCAGCTGCCTACGAGCAGTACTTC	CASSFSQAAAAYEQYF
14	NA	TRBD1	TRBV9	TRBJ1-6	TGTGCCAGCAGCGGTGGACAGGTCGGGTCACCCCTCCACTTT	CASSGGQVGSPLHF